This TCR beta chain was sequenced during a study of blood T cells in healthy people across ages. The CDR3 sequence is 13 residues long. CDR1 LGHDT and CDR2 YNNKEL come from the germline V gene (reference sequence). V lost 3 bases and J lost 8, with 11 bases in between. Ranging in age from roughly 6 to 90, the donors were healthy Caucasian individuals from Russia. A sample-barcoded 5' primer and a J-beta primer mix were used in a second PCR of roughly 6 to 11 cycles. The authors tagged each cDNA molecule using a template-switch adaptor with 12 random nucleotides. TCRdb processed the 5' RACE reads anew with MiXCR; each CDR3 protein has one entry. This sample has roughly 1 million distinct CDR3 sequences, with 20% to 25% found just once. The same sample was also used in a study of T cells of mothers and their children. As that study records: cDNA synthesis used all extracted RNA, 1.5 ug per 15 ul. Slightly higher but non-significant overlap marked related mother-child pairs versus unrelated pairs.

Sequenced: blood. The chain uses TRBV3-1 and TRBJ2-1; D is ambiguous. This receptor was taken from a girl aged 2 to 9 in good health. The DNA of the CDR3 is TGTGCCAGCAGCCACGAAGCAGTGTATGAGCAGTTCTTC. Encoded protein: CASSHEAVYEQFF.